The 30 T cell receptor beta chains presented below share a single source sample, sequenced in a study of early T cells in non-severe SARS-CoV-2 infection. TCRdb reprocessed the 5' RACE reads with MiXCR, giving one entry per CDR3 protein. The table records 74,000 or so distinct CDR3 sequences, around 13% of them present only once. Source material: whole blood. The receptors derive from an adult who was a healthcare worker with PCR-confirmed SARS-CoV-2 infection or an uninfected control (not recorded which).

The rearrangement uses TRBV6-6 and TRBJ2-5, with 7 positions matching TRBD1. Germline V gene lookup returns CDR1 MNHNY and CDR2 SVGAGI (reference sequence). The CDR3 has 14 amino acids. Unmatched junction bases numbered 6, after V lost 6 bases and J lost 2 bases. CDR3 region: CASRAGGQQETQYF. The CDR3 bases are TGTGCCAGCAGGGCAGGGGGACAACAAGAGACCCAGTACTTC.

This clonotype showed up many times. The V and J genes are TRBV29-1 and TRBJ2-1; TRBD1 might be the D (6 bases). The CDR3 has 13 residues. Germline CDR1 and CDR2: SQVTM and ANQGSEA. V lost 4 bases to trimming and J lost 5 bases, with 12 bases between them. Here the CDR3 reads CSVVRTEHNEQFF. The CDR3 DNA reads TGCAGCGTTGTAAGGACAGAGCACAATGAGCAGTTCTTC.

V is TRBV2 and J is TRBJ1-1; D call uncertain. There are 15 residues in the CDR3. Germline V gene sequence: CDR1 SNHLY, CDR2 FYNNEI. Between the trimmed V and J ends, which lost 6 bases and 6 bases, there was a span of 20 bases. The CDR3 DNA is TGTGCCAGCAGGGACGACTTTCTGGGTGGGCCTGAAGCTTTCTTT. This gives the protein CASRDDFLGGPEAFF. Full variable domain (rest looked up from reference TRBV2 and TRBJ1-1): EPEVTQTPSHQVTQMGQEVILRCVPISNHLYFYWYRQILGQKVEFLVSFYNNEISEKSEIFDDQFSVERPDGSNFTLKIRSTKLEDSAMYFCASRDDFLGGPEAFFGQGTRLTVV.

The chain employs TRBV27 and TRBJ2-7, with TRBD2 as a possible D gene (6 bases). V lost 1 base to trimming and J lost 4 bases, with 11 bases between them. Germline V gives CDR1 MNHEY, CDR2 SMNVEV (reference sequence). The CDR3 sequence is 14 residues long. The CDR3 reads CASSLYSGRYEQYF. The DNA of the CDR3 is TGTGCCAGCAGTTTATATAGCGGACGGTACGAGCAGTACTTC.

This clonotype was detected a few times. V usage is TRBV24-1 and J usage is TRBJ2-2, with TRBD1 matching over 11 bases. Germline trimming cut 4 bases from V and 4 bases from J; bases unmatched to any gene: 4. The CDR3 extends over 16 amino acids. CDR1 and CDR2 from the germline V gene are KGHDR and SFDVKD. CDR3 region: CATSDPGQGATGELFF. DNA of the CDR3: TGTGCCACCAGTGACCCTGGACAGGGGGCCACCGGGGAGCTGTTTTTT.

This clonotype was counted a few times. This chain links TRBV29-1 with TRBJ2-3; tentatively, D is TRBD2 (6 bases). Germline-derived CDR1 and CDR2 are SQVTM and ANQGSEA. This CDR3 spans 13 amino acids. V was trimmed by 7 bases and J by 0 bases, leaving 11 bases between them. CDR3 in DNA: TGCAGCGCCGTAGCGGTTAGCACAGATACGCAGTATTTT. Its translation: CSAVAVSTDTQYF.

The chain is built from TRBV29-1 and TRBJ2-2, with TRBD2 matching over 8 bases. The CDR3 consists of 15 residues. After removal of 4 bases from V and 2 bases from J, the junction contained 6 bases not matched to a gene. Germline V gene sequence: CDR1 SQVTM, CDR2 ANQGSEA. CDR3 amino acids: CSVVVSGVNTGELFF. CDR3 bases: TGCAGCGTTGTGGTTAGCGGGGTTAACACCGGGGAGCTGTTTTTT.

This clonotype came up many times. The chain recombines TRBV28 with TRBJ2-5, with a tentative D call TRBD2 (7 bases). The CDR3 has 15 residues. Between the trimmed V and J ends, which lost 7 bases and 4 bases, there was a span of 19 bases. Germline CDR1 is MDHEN and CDR2 is SYDVKM. In nucleotides, the CDR3 is TGTGCCAGCACCCTTCCCCAGGGAGGGGGAGAGACCCAGTACTTC. Translated: CASTLPQGGGETQYF.

This chain links TRBV6-2 or TRBV6-3 with TRBJ2-7; no clear D. The CDR3 sequence is 14 residues long. Trimming took off 8 bases at V and 2 bases at J, with 16 bases between the two ends. Germline values: CDR1 MNHEY, CDR2 SVGEGT. CDR3 protein: CASSIRSRTYEQYF. The DNA of the CDR3 is TGTGCCAGCTCGATACGCTCCAGGACCTACGAGCAGTACTTC.

This clonotype was seen at least ten times. The genes are TRBV28 and TRBJ2-6, with unresolved D. Germline V gene data show CDR1 as MDHEN and CDR2 as SYDVKM. The CDR3 consists of 10 residues. V was shortened by 11 bases and J by 4 bases, with 3 bases between the two germline ends. As DNA, the CDR3 is TGTGCCTCAGGGGCCAACGTCCTGACTTTC. This codes for CASGANVLTF. The full variable domain, completed using reference TRBV28 and TRBJ2-6, is DVKVTQSSRYLVKRTGEKVFLECVQDMDHENMFWYRQDPGLGLRLIYFSYDVKMKEKGDIPEGYSVSREKKERFSLILESASTNQTSMYLCASGANVLTFGAGSRLTVL.

V usage is TRBV29-1 and J usage is TRBJ2-7; 8 nucleotides match TRBD1. The germline V gene has CDR1 SQVTM and CDR2 ANQGSEA. Trimming removed 6 bases from V and 4 bases from J; junction bases left unmatched: 5. CDR3 size: 12 residues. CDR3: CSVRGRGYEQYF. The DNA for the CDR3 is TGCAGCGTCAGGGGGCGCGGGTACGAGCAGTACTTC.

This clonotype was observed a few times. J is TRBJ2-5 and V is TRBV20-1; no definite D call. The CDR3 sequence is 15 residues long. V lost 1 base and J lost 4, with 16 bases in between. The germline V gene encodes CDR1 DFQATT and CDR2 SNEGSKA (reference sequence). The CDR3 region is CSARVILDPLETQYF. DNA of the CDR3: TGCAGTGCTAGAGTAATTCTGGACCCATTAGAGACCCAGTACTTC.

Ten or more counts support this clonotype. V is TRBV7-8 and J is TRBJ2-1; 9 nucleotides match TRBD1. The trim removed 1 base at V and 4 bases at J, leaving 8 bases unmatched. The CDR3 covers 17 residues. Germline CDR1 SGHVS, CDR2 FQNEAQ. The CDR3 protein is CASSLGGQGYRYNEQFF. CDR3 nucleotide sequence: TGTGCCAGCAGCTTAGGGGGACAGGGCTACCGATACAATGAGCAGTTCTTC.

This clonotype was counted ten times or more. The rearrangement uses TRBV2 and TRBJ2-7; no firm D call. The CDR3 has 14 amino acids. From germline, CDR1 is SNHLY and CDR2 FYNNEI. V lost 2 bases and J lost 4, with 12 bases in between. The CDR3 is CASSERRGPYEQYF. The CDR3 nucleotides read TGTGCCAGCAGTGAACGTCGCGGCCCATACGAGCAGTACTTC. The whole variable domain, filled in from reference TRBV2 and TRBJ2-7, reads EPEVTQTPSHQVTQMGQEVILRCVPISNHLYFYWYRQILGQKVEFLVSFYNNEISEKSEIFDDQFSVERPDGSNFTLKIRSTKLEDSAMYFCASSERRGPYEQYFGPGTRLTVT.

This clonotype was counted only a few times. V and J are TRBV7-9 and TRBJ2-7; tentative D call: TRBD2 (6 bases). Germline CDR1 and CDR2: SEHNR and FQNEAQ (reference sequence). This CDR3 has 14 residues. The V and J ends lost 7 bases and 6 bases respectively, with 19 bases between them. The CDR3 loop is CASTPMGGTVEQYF. The CDR3 DNA reads as TGTGCCAGCACCCCCATGGGCGGGACGGTCGAGCAGTACTTC.

In this sample, this clonotype turned up a few times. The chain carries TRBV13 and TRBJ2-7, with D possibly being TRBD2 (5 bases). In germline, CDR1 is PRHDT, CDR2 FYEKMQ (reference sequence). This CDR3 contains 13 residues. V was cut by 6 bases and J by 2 bases, with 11 bases left in between. CDR3 sequence: CASRDFNAYEQYF. In nucleotides, the CDR3 is TGTGCCAGCAGGGACTTTAACGCCTACGAGCAGTACTTC.

This rearrangement joins TRBV20-1 to TRBJ2-7; 7 bases line up with TRBD1. CDR1 is DFQATT and CDR2 is SNEGSKA in the germline V gene (reference sequence). V lost 3 bases and J lost 8; bases outside the gene matches: 7. The CDR3 loop spans 12 amino acids. The CDR3 region is CSASRQGRQQYF. CDR3 DNA sequence: TGCAGTGCTAGCCGACAGGGTAGACAGCAGTACTTC.

This clonotype was detected a few times. This sequence joins TRBV7-2 and TRBJ1-3, with no clear D. From germline, CDR1 is SGHTA and CDR2 FQGNSA. The CDR3 spans 15 residues. Trimming took off 1 base at V and 3 bases at J, with 10 bases between the two ends. The CDR3 nucleotides are TGTGCCAGCAGCTTAGTTTCTGGTTTTGGAAACACCATATATTTT. Translated, it gives CASSLVSGFGNTIYF.

The chain recombines TRBV5-1 with TRBJ2-2; D ambiguous. The CDR3 is 13 amino acids. Trimming left V 0 bases short and J 1 base short, with 1 base between. CDR1 and CDR2 (germline): SGHRS, YFSETQ. This chain's CDR3 is CASSLGNTGELFF. CDR3 DNA: TGCGCCAGCAGCTTGGGGAACACCGGGGAGCTGTTTTTT. Together with reference TRBV5-1 and TRBJ2-2, the CDR3 gives the full variable domain: KAGVTQTPRYLIKTRGQQVTLSCSPISGHRSVSWYQQTPGQGLQFLFEYFSETQRNKGNFPGRFSGRQFSNSRSEMNVSTLELGDSALYLCASSLGNTGELFFGEGSRLTVL.

This clonotype appeared many times. The chain uses TRBV5-1 and TRBJ1-5; tentatively, D is TRBD1 (5 bases). The V gene lost 0 bases and the J gene lost 6 bases, with 13 bases spanning the gap. The CDR3 consists of 15 residues. Germline V CDR1 and CDR2: SGHRS, YFSETQ. In nucleotides, the CDR3 is TGCGCCAGCAGCTTGGATGCAGGGCTGGGTCAGCCCCAGCATTTT. Amino acids: CASSLDAGLGQPQHF.

There are a few counts of this clonotype. The chain is built from TRBV12-3 or TRBV12-4 and TRBJ1-5, with D perhaps matching TRBD1 (5 bases). This CDR3 has 15 residues. Trimming took off 5 bases at V and 1 base at J, with 12 bases between the two ends. The CDR3 DNA reads as TGTGCCAGCAGTCCGCAGGGTCTGAGCAATCAGCCCCAGCATTTT. As protein: CASSPQGLSNQPQHF.

In this sample, this clonotype turned up a few times. The chain is built from TRBV3-1 and TRBJ2-7, with D maybe TRBD2 (5 bases). Trimming stripped 4 bases from V and 5 bases from J, with 9 bases between. CDR3 length: 12 residues. CDR1 and CDR2 (germline): LGHDT, YNNKEL (reference sequence). CDR3 protein: CASSPTGDEQYF. The CDR3 nucleotides are TGTGCCAGCAGCCCGACCGGGGACGAGCAGTACTTC.

This clonotype has a count of ten or more. The chain links TRBV2 to TRBJ2-1, with 7 bases fitting TRBD1. Germline values: CDR1 SNHLY, CDR2 FYNNEI. This CDR3 contains 13 residues. Germline trimming cut 7 bases from V and 2 bases from J; bases unmatched to any gene: 2. The CDR3 region is CASTQGAYNEQFF. As DNA, the CDR3 is TGTGCCAGCACCCAGGGGGCCTACAATGAGCAGTTCTTC.

The gene calls are TRBV5-6 and TRBJ2-7; 8 nucleotides align to TRBD1. V gave up 3 bases and J gave up 5 bases; unmatched junction bases: 4. Germline CDR1 and CDR2: SGHDT and YYEEEE. The CDR3 spans 13 residues. The CDR3 nucleotides read TGTGCCAGCAGCTCCCTGACAGGGGACGAGCAGTACTTC. Translating it yields CASSSLTGDEQYF. Filled out from reference TRBV5-6 and TRBJ2-7, the complete variable domain reads DAGVTQSPTHLIKTRGQQVTLRCSPKSGHDTVSWYQQALGQGPQFIFQYYEEEERQRGNFPDRFSGHQFPNYSSELNVNALLLGDSALYLCASSSLTGDEQYFGPGTRLTVT.

The sample holds many counts of this clonotype. The chain recombines TRBV19 with TRBJ1-5; a weak D match, TRBD1 (6 bases). V was trimmed by 6 bases and J by 7 bases, leaving 16 bases between them. The CDR3 has 14 amino acids. Germline CDR1 LNHDA, CDR2 SQIVND (reference sequence). CDR3 in DNA: TGTGCCAGTAGCCCGGACAGTCCAAGACAGCCCCAGCATTTT. Its translation: CASSPDSPRQPQHF.

The chain joins TRBV12-5 to TRBJ2-1, with TRBD2 matching over 16 bases. The V gene's germline CDR1 is LGHNT and CDR2 FRNRAP. CDR3 length equals 17 residues. The trim removed 2 bases at V and 8 bases at J, leaving 6 bases unmatched. CDR3 region: CASGLPGTSGRAHEQFF. CDR3 coding DNA: TGTGCTAGTGGTTTGCCTGGGACTAGCGGGAGGGCCCATGAGCAGTTCTTC.

The table lists this clonotype with many counts. The chain joins TRBV25-1 to TRBJ2-7; D may match TRBD1 or TRBD2 (5 bases each). The V gene's germline CDR1 is MGHDK and CDR2 SYGVNS. The CDR3 is 11 amino acids. Trimming took 4 bases from V and 12 from J, leaving 13 bases between them. The CDR3 coding sequence is TGTGCCAGCAGTGCCGGGACCTTGGGGTACTTC. This encodes CASSAGTLGYF.

This clonotype was counted a few times. The rearrangement uses TRBV27 and TRBJ2-2; 10 bases line up with TRBD2. V shed 6 bases and J 6 bases; nucleotides not matched to a gene: 7. The CDR3 spans 15 residues. From germline, CDR1 is MNHEY and CDR2 SMNVEV (reference sequence). The CDR3 sequence: CASSFSGRRSGELFF. In nucleotides, the CDR3 is TGTGCCAGCAGCTTTAGCGGGAGGAGGTCCGGGGAGCTGTTTTTT.

This clonotype was counted many times. The V call is TRBV19, the J call TRBJ2-5, with TRBD2 as a possible D gene (6 bases). The CDR3 covers 14 residues. Per germline, CDR1 LNHDA and CDR2 SQIVND (reference sequence). Trimming shortened V by 6 bases and J by 4 bases, and 15 bases separated the two germline ends. CDR3 in DNA: TGTGCCAGTAGCCCTAGCGTTGGGAGAGAGACCCAGTACTTC. This codes for CASSPSVGRETQYF.

This clonotype was seen a few times. The gene calls are TRBV7-2 and TRBJ2-1; D is ambiguous. This CDR3 spans 13 amino acids. V was trimmed by 2 bases and J by 6 bases, leaving 8 bases between them. Germline-derived CDR1 and CDR2 are SGHTA and FQGNSA. In DNA, the CDR3 is TGTGCCAGCAGCTTACGGGTAGGCAATGAGCAGTTCTTC. It encodes CASSLRVGNEQFF.